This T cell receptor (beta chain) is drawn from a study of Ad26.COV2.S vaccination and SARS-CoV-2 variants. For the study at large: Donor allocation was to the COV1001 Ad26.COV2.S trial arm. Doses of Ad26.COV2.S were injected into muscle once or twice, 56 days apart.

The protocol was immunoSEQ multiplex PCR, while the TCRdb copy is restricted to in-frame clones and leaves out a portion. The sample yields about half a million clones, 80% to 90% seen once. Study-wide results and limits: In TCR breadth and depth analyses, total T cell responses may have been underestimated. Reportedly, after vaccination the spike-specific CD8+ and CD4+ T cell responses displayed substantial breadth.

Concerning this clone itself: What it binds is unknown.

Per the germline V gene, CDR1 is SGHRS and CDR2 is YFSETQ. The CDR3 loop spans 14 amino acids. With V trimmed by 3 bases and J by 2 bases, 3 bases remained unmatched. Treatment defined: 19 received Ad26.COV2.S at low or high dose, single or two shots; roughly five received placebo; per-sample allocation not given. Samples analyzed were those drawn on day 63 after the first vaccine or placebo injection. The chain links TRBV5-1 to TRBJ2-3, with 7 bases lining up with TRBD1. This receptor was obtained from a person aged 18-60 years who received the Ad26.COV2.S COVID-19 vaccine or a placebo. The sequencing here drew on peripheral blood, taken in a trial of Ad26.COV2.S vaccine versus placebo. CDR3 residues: CASSSGTATDTQYF. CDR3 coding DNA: TGCGCCAGCAGCTCCGGGACAGCCACAGATACGCAGTATTTT.